The rows below give T cell receptor beta chains drawn from one sample of a study of cytomegalovirus exposure and HLA in healthy donors. Assay used: immunoSEQ multiplex PCR; TCRdb lists only in-frame clones, some missing. The sample has 150,000 to 200,000 clones, 84% seen once. Sequencing was performed on PBMCs. The source of these receptors is a man in his fifties in good health and CMV-seropositive. CDR3s include the opening cysteine and the closing phenylalanine or tryptophan. The D gene is left open where the match is weak. Size is omitted from some rows. Given values are once, few, many or a class for expanded clones.

v_call: TRBV6-6; j_call: TRBJ2-3; d_call: .; clone_size: .; cdr3_aa: CASKHTGGTDTQYF; cdr3_nt: TGTGCCAGCAAACACACGGGAGGCACAGATACGCAGTATTTT
v_call: TRBV27; j_call: TRBJ2-5; d_call: .; clone_size: .; cdr3_aa: CASSSYVGSQETQYF; cdr3_nt: TGTGCCAGCAGTTCCTATGTCGGGAGCCAAGAGACCCAGTACTTC
v_call: TRBV27; j_call: TRBJ2-7; d_call: TRBD1; clone_size: .; cdr3_aa: CATADRAHEQYF; cdr3_nt: TGTGCCACTGCGGACAGGGCCCACGAGCAGTACTTC
v_call: TRBV29-1; j_call: TRBJ1-3; d_call: TRBD1; clone_size: few; cdr3_aa: CSVPGQGDTIYF; cdr3_nt: TGCAGCGTCCCGGGACAGGGGGACACCATATATTTT
v_call: TRBV15; j_call: TRBJ1-2; d_call: .; clone_size: .; cdr3_aa: CATSRGRQGRGYTF; cdr3_nt: TGTGCCACCAGCAGAGGAAGGCAGGGTCGGGGCTACACCTTC
v_call: TRBV11-3; j_call: TRBJ1-1; d_call: .; clone_size: .; cdr3_aa: CASSMRQPVNTEAFF; cdr3_nt: TGTGCCAGCAGCATGAGACAGCCCGTCAACACTGAAGCTTTCTTT
v_call: TRBV10-2; j_call: TRBJ1-5; d_call: TRBD1; clone_size: .; cdr3_aa: CASSESTGARNQPQHF; cdr3_nt: TGCGCCAGCAGTGAGTCGACAGGGGCTCGGAATCAGCCCCAGCATTTT
v_call: TRBV19; j_call: TRBJ2-5; d_call: TRBD1; clone_size: .; cdr3_aa: CASSPPGTGKETQYF; cdr3_nt: TGTGCCAGTAGTCCTCCCGGGACAGGGAAAGAGACCCAGTACTTC
v_call: TRBV27; j_call: TRBJ1-5; d_call: TRBD1; clone_size: .; cdr3_aa: CASSPQGGDQPQHF; cdr3_nt: TGTGCCAGCAGTCCTCAGGGGGGCGATCAGCCCCAGCATTTT
v_call: TRBV7-2; j_call: TRBJ2-1; d_call: TRBD2; clone_size: .; cdr3_aa: CASSHPPGLAGVAEQFF; cdr3_nt: TGTGCCAGCAGCCACCCTCCGGGACTAGCGGGAGTGGCTGAGCAGTTCTTC
v_call: TRBV19; j_call: TRBJ1-5; d_call: .; clone_size: few; cdr3_aa: CASTESTKGQPQHF; cdr3_nt: TGTGCCAGTACCGAATCGACCAAGGGGCAGCCCCAGCATTTT
v_call: TRBV5-4; j_call: TRBJ2-3; d_call: .; clone_size: .; cdr3_aa: CASSSGGKADTQYF; cdr3_nt: TGTGCCAGCAGCTCGGGCGGGAAAGCAGATACGCAGTATTTT
v_call: TRBV5-4; j_call: TRBJ2-2; d_call: TRBD1; clone_size: .; cdr3_aa: CASSLPGQQNTGELFF; cdr3_nt: TGTGCCAGCAGCTTGCCGGGACAGCAGAACACCGGGGAGCTGTTTTTT
v_call: TRBV9; j_call: TRBJ1-1; d_call: .; clone_size: once; cdr3_aa: CASSVVAENTEAFF; cdr3_nt: TGTGCCAGCAGCGTAGTGGCAGAGAACACTGAAGCTTTCTTT
v_call: TRBV11-2; j_call: TRBJ2-6; d_call: TRBD1; clone_size: .; cdr3_aa: CASRDFGTGVSGANVLTF; cdr3_nt: TGTGCCAGCAGGGATTTCGGGACAGGGGTCTCTGGGGCCAACGTCCTGACTTTC
v_call: TRBV15; j_call: TRBJ1-5; d_call: TRBD1; clone_size: .; cdr3_aa: CATSTDRAQGQPQHF; cdr3_nt: TGTGCCACCAGTACCGACAGGGCTCAGGGTCAGCCCCAGCATTTT
v_call: TRBV2; j_call: TRBJ1-5; d_call: TRBD1; clone_size: .; cdr3_aa: CASRGQGNNQPQHF; cdr3_nt: TGTGCCAGCAGGGGACAGGGCAACAATCAGCCCCAGCATTTT
v_call: TRBV2; j_call: TRBJ1-5; d_call: TRBD1; clone_size: few; cdr3_aa: CASSPDRVLQPQHF; cdr3_nt: TGTGCCAGCAGCCCGGACAGGGTGCTTCAGCCCCAGCATTTT
v_call: TRBV27; j_call: TRBJ2-7; d_call: TRBD1; clone_size: .; cdr3_aa: CASSHTRTGGEPYEQYF; cdr3_nt: TGTGCCAGCAGTCACACTCGGACAGGGGGAGAACCCTACGAGCAGTACTTC
v_call: TRBV2; j_call: TRBJ1-5; d_call: .; clone_size: few; cdr3_aa: CASTRFGSNQPQHF; cdr3_nt: TGTGCCAGCACCAGATTCGGGAGCAATCAGCCCCAGCATTTT
v_call: TRBV6-6; j_call: TRBJ2-1; d_call: .; clone_size: few; cdr3_aa: CASIAATGNEQFF; cdr3_nt: TGTGCCAGTATAGCGGCAACGGGTAATGAGCAGTTCTTC
v_call: TRBV15; j_call: TRBJ2-1; d_call: .; clone_size: few; cdr3_aa: CATSRYKGADEQFF; cdr3_nt: TGTGCCACCAGCAGGTATAAAGGGGCGGACGAGCAGTTCTTC
v_call: TRBV5-4; j_call: TRBJ2-7; d_call: .; clone_size: .; cdr3_aa: CASSFDPTGSHEQYF; cdr3_nt: TGTGCCAGCAGCTTTGACCCTACAGGGTCCCACGAGCAGTACTTC
v_call: TRBV6-1; j_call: TRBJ1-5; d_call: .; clone_size: .; cdr3_aa: CASSERRTWHF; cdr3_nt: TGTGCCAGCAGTGAGAGGAGGACTTGGCATTTT
v_call: TRBV7-2; j_call: TRBJ2-3; d_call: .; clone_size: .; cdr3_aa: CASSPQSGPENTQYF; cdr3_nt: TGTGCCAGCAGCCCTCAATCAGGCCCAGAGAATACGCAGTATTTT